This T cell receptor (beta chain) was captured in a study of T cell responses to AZD1222 COVID-19 vaccine. At the level of the study: Researchers grouped second doses given at about 4 or about 12 weeks into one pool. Study findings and constraints: Baseline seropositivity occurred in only a handful of AZD1222 recipients. Reportedly, nearly half the spike-specific TCRs target unmutated variant regions. All repertoire sampling was performed exclusively after the peak T cell response.

Clones were read by immunoSEQ multiplex PCR, and TCRdb kept only the in-frame ones, dropping some. This repertoire shows about 98,000 clones, 84% found once; its top ten account for about a sixth. A word on this clone: The target antigen is unknown. The junction does not match germline at one end; this may be a read error.

The CDR3 is 14 amino acids. The germline V gene encodes CDR1 SGHAT and CDR2 FQNNGV. This receptor was identified in an adult in good health. The sample here was peripheral blood, taken on day 0 of AZD1222 vaccination. This rearrangement joins TRBV11-2 to TRBJ2-7; the D gene is possibly TRBD1 (5 bases). CDR3 DNA: TGTGCCAGCAGCTTATCGGACACCGCCTACGAGCAGCACTTC. Protein sequence: CASSLSDTAYEQHF.